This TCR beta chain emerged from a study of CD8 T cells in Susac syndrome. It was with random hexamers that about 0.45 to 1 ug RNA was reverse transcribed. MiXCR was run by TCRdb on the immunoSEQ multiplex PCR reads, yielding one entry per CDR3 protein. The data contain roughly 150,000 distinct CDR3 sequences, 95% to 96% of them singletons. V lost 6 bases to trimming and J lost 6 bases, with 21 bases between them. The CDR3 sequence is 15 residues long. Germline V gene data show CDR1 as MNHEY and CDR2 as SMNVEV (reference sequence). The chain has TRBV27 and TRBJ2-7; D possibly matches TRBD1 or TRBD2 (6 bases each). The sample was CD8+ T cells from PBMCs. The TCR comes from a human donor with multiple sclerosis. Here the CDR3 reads CASREGPSGAREQYF. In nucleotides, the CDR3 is TGTGCCAGCAGAGAGGGCCCGTCGGGGGCTCGCGAGCAGTACTTC.